This note documents a single T cell receptor beta chain sequence. The multiple sclerosis controls consisted of treatment-naive patients with relapsing-remitting disease, either stable or active. This sample is part of a study of CD8 T cells in Susac syndrome. The authors reverse transcribed about 0.5 to 1 ug RNA with random hexamers. TCRdb passed the immunoSEQ multiplex PCR reads through MiXCR, listing each CDR3 protein once. The data contain approximately 160,000 distinct CDR3 sequences, approximately 93% of them singletons. This CDR3 contains 12 residues. Germline CDR1 is MNHEY and CDR2 is SVGEGT. V was pared by 5 bases and J by 7 bases, with 8 bases between.

The receptor was derived from a human donor with multiple sclerosis. Source material: CD4+ T cells from PBMCs. The chain is built from TRBV6-2 or TRBV6-3 and TRBJ1-4, with D hard to call. Written as DNA, the CDR3 is TGTGCCAGCAGTCCTCGCGGTGAAAAACTGTTTTTT. Translating gives CASSPRGEKLFF.